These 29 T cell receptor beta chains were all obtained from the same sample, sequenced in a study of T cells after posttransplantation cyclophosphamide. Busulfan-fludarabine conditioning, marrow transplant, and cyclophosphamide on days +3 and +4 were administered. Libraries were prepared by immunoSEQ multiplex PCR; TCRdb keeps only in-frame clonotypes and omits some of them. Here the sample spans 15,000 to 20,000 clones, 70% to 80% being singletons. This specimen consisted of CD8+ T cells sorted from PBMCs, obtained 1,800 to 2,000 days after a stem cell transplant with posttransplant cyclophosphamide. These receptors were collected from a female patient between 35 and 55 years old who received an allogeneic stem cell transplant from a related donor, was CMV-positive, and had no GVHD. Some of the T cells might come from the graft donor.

The CDR3 protein is CASSARRMTSGGQNNEQFF. The CDR3 coding sequence is TGTGCCAGCAGCGCGAGACGGATGACTAGCGGGGGGCAGAACAATGAGCAGTTCTTC. The chain employs TRBV9 and TRBJ2-1, with 13 bases identical to TRBD2. The germline V gene has CDR1 SGDLS and CDR2 YYNGEE. CDR3 length: 19 amino acids. Trimming removed 3 bases from V and 5 bases from J; junction bases left unmatched: 14.

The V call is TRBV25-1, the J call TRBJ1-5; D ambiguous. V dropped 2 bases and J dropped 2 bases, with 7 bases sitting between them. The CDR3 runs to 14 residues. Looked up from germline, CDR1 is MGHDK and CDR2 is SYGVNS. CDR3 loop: CASSEASGNQPQHF. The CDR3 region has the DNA TGTGCCAGCAGTGAAGCCAGCGGCAATCAGCCCCAGCATTTT.

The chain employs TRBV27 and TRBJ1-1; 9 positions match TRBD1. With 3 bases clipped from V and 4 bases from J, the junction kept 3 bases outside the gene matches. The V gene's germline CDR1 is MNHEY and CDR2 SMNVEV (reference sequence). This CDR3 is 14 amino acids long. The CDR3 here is CASSLYRGLTEAFF. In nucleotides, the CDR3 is TGTGCCAGCAGTTTGTACAGGGGGCTCACTGAAGCTTTCTTT.

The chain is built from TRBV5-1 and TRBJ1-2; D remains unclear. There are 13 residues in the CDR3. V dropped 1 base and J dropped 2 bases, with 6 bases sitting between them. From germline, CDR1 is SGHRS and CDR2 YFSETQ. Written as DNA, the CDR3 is TGCGCCAGCAGCTTGACAGAGAACTATGGCTACACCTTC. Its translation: CASSLTENYGYTF.

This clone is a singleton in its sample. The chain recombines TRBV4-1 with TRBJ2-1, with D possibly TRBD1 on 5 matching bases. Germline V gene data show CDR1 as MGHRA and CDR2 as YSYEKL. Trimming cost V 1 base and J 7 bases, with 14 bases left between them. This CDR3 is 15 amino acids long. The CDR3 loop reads CASSQVFAGPNEQFF. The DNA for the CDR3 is TGCGCCAGCAGCCAAGTATTTGCAGGGCCAAATGAGCAGTTCTTC.

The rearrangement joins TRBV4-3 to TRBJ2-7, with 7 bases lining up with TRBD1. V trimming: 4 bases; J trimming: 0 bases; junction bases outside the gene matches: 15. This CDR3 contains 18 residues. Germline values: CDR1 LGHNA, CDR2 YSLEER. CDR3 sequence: CASSRFGSGTESSYEQYF. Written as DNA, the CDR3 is TGCGCCAGCAGCCGATTCGGGTCCGGGACAGAAAGCTCCTACGAGCAGTACTTC.

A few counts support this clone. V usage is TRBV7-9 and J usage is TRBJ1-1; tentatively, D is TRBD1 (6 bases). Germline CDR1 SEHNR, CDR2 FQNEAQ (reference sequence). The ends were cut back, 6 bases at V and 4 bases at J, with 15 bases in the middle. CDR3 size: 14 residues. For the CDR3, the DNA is TGTGCCAGCAGACAAACAGGGAGCGGCACTGAAGCTTTCTTT. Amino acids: CASRQTGSGTEAFF.

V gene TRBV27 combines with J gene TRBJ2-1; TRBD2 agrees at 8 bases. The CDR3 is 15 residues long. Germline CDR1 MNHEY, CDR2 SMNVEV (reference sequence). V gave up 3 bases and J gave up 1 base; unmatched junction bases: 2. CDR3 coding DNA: TGTGCCAGCAGTTTTAGCGGGGAATCCTACAATGAGCAGTTCTTC. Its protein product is CASSFSGESYNEQFF.

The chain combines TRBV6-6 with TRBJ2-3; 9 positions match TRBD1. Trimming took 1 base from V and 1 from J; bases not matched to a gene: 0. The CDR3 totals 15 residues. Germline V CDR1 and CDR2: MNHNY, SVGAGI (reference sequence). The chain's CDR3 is CASSYWDRGTDTQYF. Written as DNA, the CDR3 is TGTGCCAGCAGTTACTGGGACAGGGGCACAGATACGCAGTATTTT.

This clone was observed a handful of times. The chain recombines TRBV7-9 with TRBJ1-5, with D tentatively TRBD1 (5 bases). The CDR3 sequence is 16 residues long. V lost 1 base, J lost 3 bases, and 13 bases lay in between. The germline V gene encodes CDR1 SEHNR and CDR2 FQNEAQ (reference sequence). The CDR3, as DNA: TGTGCCAGCAGCTTAGTGGGGGAGGGCCCCAATCAGCCCCAGCATTTT. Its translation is CASSLVGEGPNQPQHF.

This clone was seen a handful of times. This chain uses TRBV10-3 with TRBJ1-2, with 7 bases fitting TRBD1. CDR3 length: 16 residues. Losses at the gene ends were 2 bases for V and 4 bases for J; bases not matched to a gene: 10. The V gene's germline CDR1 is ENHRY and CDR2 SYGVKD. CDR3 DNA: TGTGCCATCAGTGAGAGGCCAGGGGGTCCCCTCTATGGCTACACCTTC. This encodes CAISERPGGPLYGYTF.

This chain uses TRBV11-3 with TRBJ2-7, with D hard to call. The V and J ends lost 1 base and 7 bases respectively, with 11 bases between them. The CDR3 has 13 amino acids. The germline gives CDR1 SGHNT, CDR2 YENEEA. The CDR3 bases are TGTGCCAGCAGCTTAGTTTATGGGCTTGAGCAGTACTTC. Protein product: CASSLVYGLEQYF.

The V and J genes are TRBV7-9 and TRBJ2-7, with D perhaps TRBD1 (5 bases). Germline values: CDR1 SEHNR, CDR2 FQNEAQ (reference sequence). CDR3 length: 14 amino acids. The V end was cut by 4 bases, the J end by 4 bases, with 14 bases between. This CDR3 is CASSSGWALYEQYF. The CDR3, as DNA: TGTGCCAGCAGCTCAGGGTGGGCGTTATACGAGCAGTACTTC.

CDR3 amino acids: CASSQSGGAGTDTQYF. The CDR3 DNA reads TGTGCCAGCAGTCAAAGCGGGGGGGCTGGGACAGATACGCAGTATTTT. This chain links TRBV27 with TRBJ2-3, with 10 positions matching TRBD2. V lost 5 bases to trimming and J lost 3 bases; unmatched junction nucleotides: 8. The germline V gene encodes CDR1 MNHEY and CDR2 SMNVEV (reference sequence). The CDR3 is 16 amino acids.

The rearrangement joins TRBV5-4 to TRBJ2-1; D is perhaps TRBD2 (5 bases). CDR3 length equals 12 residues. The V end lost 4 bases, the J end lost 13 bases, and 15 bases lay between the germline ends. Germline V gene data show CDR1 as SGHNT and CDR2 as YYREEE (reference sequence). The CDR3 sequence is CASSPDWYLQFF. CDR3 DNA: TGTGCCAGCAGCCCGGACTGGTACTTACAGTTCTTC. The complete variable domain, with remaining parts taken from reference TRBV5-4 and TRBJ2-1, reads ETGVTQSPTHLIKTRGQQVTLRCSSQSGHNTVSWYQQALGQGPQFIFQYYREEENGRGNFPPRFSGLQFPNYSSELNVNALELDDSALYLCASSPDWYLQFFGPGTRLTVL.

Here the CDR3 reads CASGSPGSNNEQFF. CDR3 DNA sequence: TGTGCTAGTGGTTCTCCGGGGTCAAACAATGAGCAGTTCTTC. The chain is built from TRBV12-5 and TRBJ2-1, with D tentatively TRBD2 (5 bases). The CDR3 contains 14 residues. Trimming removed 4 bases from V and 5 bases from J, with 12 bases in between. The germline V gene has CDR1 LGHNT and CDR2 FRNRAP.

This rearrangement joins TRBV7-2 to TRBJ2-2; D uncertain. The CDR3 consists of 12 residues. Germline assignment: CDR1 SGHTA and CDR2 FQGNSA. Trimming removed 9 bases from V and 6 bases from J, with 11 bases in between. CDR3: CASKHAPGELFF. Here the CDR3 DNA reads TGTGCCAGTAAGCATGCTCCCGGGGAGCTGTTTTTT.

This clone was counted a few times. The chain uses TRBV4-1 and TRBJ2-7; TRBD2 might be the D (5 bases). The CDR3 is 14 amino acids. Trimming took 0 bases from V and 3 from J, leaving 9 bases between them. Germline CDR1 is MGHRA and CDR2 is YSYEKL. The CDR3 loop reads CASSQDSVNYEQYF. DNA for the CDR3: TGCGCCAGCAGCCAAGATAGCGTTAACTACGAGCAGTACTTC.

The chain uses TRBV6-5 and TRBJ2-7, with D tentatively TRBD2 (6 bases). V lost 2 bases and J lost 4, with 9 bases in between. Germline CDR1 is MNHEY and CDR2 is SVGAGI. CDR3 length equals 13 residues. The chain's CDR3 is CASSYAGGYEQYF. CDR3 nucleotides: TGTGCCAGCAGTTACGCCGGGGGTTACGAGCAGTACTTC.

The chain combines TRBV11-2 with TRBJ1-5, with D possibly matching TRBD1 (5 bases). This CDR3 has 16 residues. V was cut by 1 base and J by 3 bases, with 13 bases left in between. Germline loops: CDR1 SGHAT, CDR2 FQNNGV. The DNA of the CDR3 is TGTGCCAGCAGCTTAGTGGGGGAGGGCCCCAATCAGCCCCAGCATTTT. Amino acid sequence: CASSLVGEGPNQPQHF.

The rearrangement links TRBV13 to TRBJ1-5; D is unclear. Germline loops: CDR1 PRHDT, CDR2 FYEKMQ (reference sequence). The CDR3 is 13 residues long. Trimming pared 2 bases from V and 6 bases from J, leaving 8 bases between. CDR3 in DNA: TGTGCCAGCAGCTTACGAGGGAGTCAGCCCCAGCATTTT. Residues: CASSLRGSQPQHF.

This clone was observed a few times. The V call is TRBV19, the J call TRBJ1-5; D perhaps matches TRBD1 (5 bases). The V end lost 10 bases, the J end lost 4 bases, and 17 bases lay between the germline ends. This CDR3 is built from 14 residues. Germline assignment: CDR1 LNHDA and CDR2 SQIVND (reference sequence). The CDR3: CATTPGLQNQPQHF. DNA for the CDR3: TGTGCCACCACCCCGGGACTACAGAATCAGCCCCAGCATTTT.

CDR3 nucleotides: TGTGCCAGCAGCTTCACAGGGCAGACTCTCGAGCAGTACTTC. Protein: CASSFTGQTLEQYF. This sequence joins TRBV7-9 and TRBJ2-7; possibly TRBD1 for D (6 bases). CDR3 length: 14 residues. Trimming removed 3 bases at V and 6 bases at J, with 15 bases between. Germline values: CDR1 SEHNR, CDR2 FQNEAQ (reference sequence).

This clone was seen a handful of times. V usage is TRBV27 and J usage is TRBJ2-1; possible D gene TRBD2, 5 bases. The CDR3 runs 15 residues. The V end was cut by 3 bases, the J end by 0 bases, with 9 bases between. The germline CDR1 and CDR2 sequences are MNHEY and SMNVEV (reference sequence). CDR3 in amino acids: CASSLDFNSYNEQFF. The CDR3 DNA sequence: TGTGCCAGCAGTTTGGACTTTAACTCCTACAATGAGCAGTTCTTC.

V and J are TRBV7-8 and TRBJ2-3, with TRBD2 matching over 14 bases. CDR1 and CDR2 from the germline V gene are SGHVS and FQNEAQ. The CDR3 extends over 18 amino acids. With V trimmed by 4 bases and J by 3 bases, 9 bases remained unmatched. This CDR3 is CASSYGLAGGTKTDTQYF. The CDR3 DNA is TGTGCCAGCAGCTATGGACTAGCGGGGGGAACGAAGACAGATACGCAGTATTTT.

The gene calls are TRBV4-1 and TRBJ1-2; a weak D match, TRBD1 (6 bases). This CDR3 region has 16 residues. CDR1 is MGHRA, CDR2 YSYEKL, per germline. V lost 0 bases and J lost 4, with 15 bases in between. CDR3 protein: CASSQDQRGASYGYTF. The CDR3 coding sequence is TGCGCCAGCAGCCAAGATCAACGGGGGGCGAGCTATGGCTACACCTTC.

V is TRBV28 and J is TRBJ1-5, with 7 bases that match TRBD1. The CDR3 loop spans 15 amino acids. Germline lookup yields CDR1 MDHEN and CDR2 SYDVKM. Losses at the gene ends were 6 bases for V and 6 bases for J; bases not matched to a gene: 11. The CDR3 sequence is CASSETQGRAQPQHF. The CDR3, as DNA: TGTGCCAGCAGCGAAACACAGGGGCGAGCTCAGCCCCAGCATTTT.

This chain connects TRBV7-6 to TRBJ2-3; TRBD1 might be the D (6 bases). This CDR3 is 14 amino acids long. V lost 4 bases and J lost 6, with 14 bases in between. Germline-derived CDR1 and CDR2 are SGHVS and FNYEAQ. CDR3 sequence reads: CASSSTGKRDTQYF. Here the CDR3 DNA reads TGTGCCAGCAGCTCGACAGGTAAAAGGGATACGCAGTATTTT.

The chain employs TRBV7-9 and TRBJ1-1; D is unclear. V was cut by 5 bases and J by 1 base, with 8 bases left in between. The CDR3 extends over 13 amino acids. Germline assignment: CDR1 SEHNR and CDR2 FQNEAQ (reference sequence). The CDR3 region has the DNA TGTGCCAGCAGCCCACCGGGGAACACTGAAGCTTTCTTT. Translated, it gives CASSPPGNTEAFF.